The 26 T cell receptor beta chains listed next were all sequenced from one sample in a study of identical twins (dated by TCRdb to the mid-2010s). The library was generated by 5' RACE. The instrument was an Illumina HiSeq 2000. The public reads were quality trimmed at Q25 with fastp and then assembled into clones with MiXCR by TCRdb, keeping productive beta chains. Every entry covers one CDR3 protein and lists the most common genes and DNA from its rows. The sample table lists 400,000 to 550,000 distinct CDR3 sequences, around 20% of them with a count of one. Approximately 0.95% of the sample goes to the ten largest clones. This sample also belongs to another study, concerning T cells expressing NK-cell markers.

The sample was CD4+ T cells sorted from blood. All receptors come from a woman aged 18-29 years in good health.

This clonotype has more than one count but fewer than ten. This rearrangement joins TRBV20-1 to TRBJ1-2; 8 nucleotides align to TRBD1. The length of the CDR3 is 14 residues. The V gene's germline CDR1 is DFQATT and CDR2 SNEGSKA (reference sequence). Trimming at V came to 5 bases and at J to 0 bases, leaving 5 bases not matched to a gene. The CDR3 nucleotides read TGCAGTGCTTGGGGACAGGCTTCTAACTATGGCTACACCTTC. Amino acids: CSAWGQASNYGYTF.

This clonotype has a handful of counts. This chain uses TRBV12-3 or TRBV12-4 with TRBJ2-1, with 11 bases aligning to TRBD2. CDR3 length equals 16 residues. J was trimmed by 12 bases and V by 6 bases; bases with no gene match: 16. The CDR3 sequence is CASSRGWTSGPKWQFF. The CDR3 coding sequence is TGTGCCAGCAGCCGGGGGTGGACTAGCGGGCCGAAGTGGCAGTTCTTC.

This clonotype was found a few times. CDR3 DNA: TGCGCCAGCAGCCGGGTTACTCAAGAGACCCAGTACTTC. Protein product: CASSRVTQETQYF. V gene TRBV4-1 combines with J gene TRBJ2-5; D is uncertain. Germline values: CDR1 MGHRA, CDR2 YSYEKL. There are 13 residues in the CDR3. Trimming cost V 4 bases and J 2 bases, with 8 bases left between them.

This clonotype was seen only a few times. The chain employs TRBV25-1 and TRBJ1-2; unclear D gene. CDR1 and CDR2 from the germline V gene are MGHDK and SYGVNS. This CDR3 region has 13 residues. V was clipped by 3 bases and J by 2 bases, with 7 bases between them. The CDR3 coding sequence is TGTGCCAGCAGTGACCTTCTGAACTATGGCTACACCTTC. Translating gives CASSDLLNYGYTF.

This clonotype turned up a few times. The genes are TRBV20-1 and TRBJ2-7, with 8 bases that match TRBD2. J gave up 3 bases and V 6 bases, and 7 bases lay outside the gene matches. This CDR3 spans 13 amino acids. Per germline, CDR1 DFQATT and CDR2 SNEGSKA (reference sequence). The CDR3 sequence is CSASKGLVYEQYF. The CDR3 coding sequence is TGCAGTGCAAGTAAGGGACTAGTCTACGAGCAGTACTTC.

This clonotype was counted only a few times. The V and J genes are TRBV7-9 and TRBJ1-5, with D hard to call. The CDR3 is 13 amino acids. V shed 1 base and J shed 7 bases, with 8 bases lying between them. From germline, CDR1 is SEHNR and CDR2 FQNEAQ (reference sequence). In DNA form, the CDR3 reads TGTGCCAGCAGCTTAGGCTACGGACAGCCCCAGCATTTT. As protein: CASSLGYGQPQHF.

This clonotype was seen a handful of times. This rearrangement joins TRBV15 to TRBJ1-1; TRBD1 matches at 7 bases. J was trimmed by 4 bases and V by 5 bases; bases with no gene match: 7. Germline V CDR1 and CDR2: LNHNV, YYDKDF (reference sequence). The CDR3 contains 14 residues. The CDR3: CATSRYRGGTEAFF. The CDR3, as DNA: TGTGCCACCAGCCGATACAGGGGTGGCACTGAAGCTTTCTTT.

This clonotype was found a few times. This chain links TRBV11-2 with TRBJ1-1; possibly TRBD1 for D (5 bases). The V end was cut by 1 base, the J end by 5 bases, with 11 bases between. The CDR3 is 14 residues long. Germline CDR1 and CDR2: SGHAT and FQNNGV. CDR3 sequence: CASSLGTGFTEAFF. Here the CDR3 DNA reads TGTGCCAGCAGCTTAGGTACAGGCTTTACTGAAGCTTTCTTT.

The rearrangement joins TRBV20-1 to TRBJ2-3, with D maybe TRBD2 (5 bases). Germline V gene sequence: CDR1 DFQATT, CDR2 SNEGSKA (reference sequence). This CDR3 contains 14 residues. Trimming pared 3 bases from V and 0 bases from J, leaving 10 bases between. In DNA, the CDR3 is TGCAGTGCTAGTAGCCGGGGAAGCACAGATACGCAGTATTTT. Protein product: CSASSRGSTDTQYF.

This clonotype was counted only a few times. V and J are TRBV19 and TRBJ2-7, with D possibly TRBD2 on 5 matching bases. This CDR3 comprises 15 residues. CDR1 is LNHDA, CDR2 SQIVND, per germline (reference sequence). With 8 bases removed from V and 4 bases from J, the gap between germline ends came to 21 bases. The CDR3 DNA is TGTGCCAGTCGGACTGACCGCCTAGGAGGTTACGAGCAGTACTTC. It is translated as CASRTDRLGGYEQYF.

The chain joins TRBV10-3 to TRBJ1-2; 7 bases map to TRBD1. CDR1 and CDR2 (germline): ENHRY, SYGVKD. J was trimmed by 7 bases and V by 4 bases; bases with no gene match: 9. The CDR3 totals 14 residues. DNA of the CDR3: TGTGCCATCAGTGTAACCGACAGGGAAAGTGGCTACACCTTC. Its translation is CAISVTDRESGYTF.

This clonotype was detected a few times. The V gene is TRBV20-1, the J gene TRBJ1-1; D gene ambiguous. Trimming removed 1 base from V and 0 bases from J, with 9 bases in between. The CDR3 contains 14 residues. From germline, CDR1 is DFQATT and CDR2 SNEGSKA (reference sequence). CDR3 in DNA: TGCAGTGCTAGAGCACAGATTATGAACACTGAAGCTTTCTTT. This sequence encodes CSARAQIMNTEAFF.

This clonotype was picked up a small number of times. The V gene is TRBV5-1, the J gene TRBJ2-5; 7 bases are a match to TRBD1. This CDR3 is 15 amino acids long. The junction had 11 bases not matched to a gene; V was cut back by 4 bases and J by 5 bases. From germline, CDR1 is SGHRS and CDR2 YFSETQ. The DNA for the CDR3 is TGCGCCAGCAGCGAAGCACAGGGGTTCGGCGAGACCCAGTACTTC. Its protein is CASSEAQGFGETQYF.

The genes are TRBV5-1 and TRBJ2-7; D may match TRBD1 or TRBD2 (5 bases each). CDR3 length equals 14 residues. Trimming stripped 3 bases from V and 2 bases from J, with 12 bases between. Germline-derived CDR1 and CDR2 are SGHRS and YFSETQ. The CDR3 nucleotides read TGCGCCAGCAGCTCCGGGACCCCCACCTACGAGCAGTACTTC. Its translation is CASSSGTPTYEQYF.

This clonotype was counted a few times. This rearrangement joins TRBV2 to TRBJ2-4, with 12 bases fitting TRBD2. V lost 10 bases, J lost 1 base, and 2 bases stayed unmatched. Per the germline V gene, CDR1 is SNHLY and CDR2 is FYNNEI. This CDR3 region has 14 residues. The CDR3 sequence: CATSGRAAKNIQYF. As DNA, the CDR3 is TGTGCCACTAGCGGGAGGGCTGCCAAAAACATTCAGTACTTC.

This clonotype showed up just a few times. The rearrangement joins TRBV29-1 to TRBJ2-7; 14 positions agree with TRBD2. V shed 0 bases, J shed 3 bases, and the junction held 1 base outside the gene matches. The CDR3 has 15 amino acids. From germline, CDR1 is SQVTM and CDR2 ANQGSEA. In DNA form, the CDR3 reads TGCAGCGTTGAAGAGGGGACTAGCGGGGGCTACGAGCAGTACTTC. The encoded protein is CSVEEGTSGGYEQYF.

The gene calls are TRBV5-1 and TRBJ2-3, with D possibly matching TRBD1 (5 bases). V was pared by 0 bases and J by 1 base, with 9 bases between. CDR1 and CDR2 (germline): SGHRS, YFSETQ. The CDR3 spans 15 residues. CDR3 coding DNA: TGCGCCAGCAGCTTGGTTGACAGCCGCACAGATACGCAGTATTTT. This encodes CASSLVDSRTDTQYF.

This clonotype was found a few times. The rearrangement joins TRBV6-1 to TRBJ1-5; TRBD1 might be the D (5 bases). Germline V lookup: CDR1 MNHNS, CDR2 SASEGT. V lost 7 bases and J lost 5, with 18 bases in between. CDR3 length: 15 residues. Here the CDR3 reads CASKRDSRGDQPQHF. In nucleotides, the CDR3 is TGTGCCAGCAAACGGGACTCTCGCGGAGATCAGCCCCAGCATTTT.

This clonotype came up a few times. This chain connects TRBV20-1 to TRBJ1-6; D gene uncertain. The CDR3 is 12 residues long. Germline lookup yields CDR1 DFQATT and CDR2 SNEGSKA (reference sequence). The V end was cut by 4 bases, the J end by 7 bases, with 8 bases between. The CDR3 is CSAKEGNSPLHF. The CDR3, as DNA: TGCAGTGCTAAAGAAGGGAATTCACCCCTCCACTTT.

In this sample, this clonotype turned up a few times. This chain connects TRBV6-2 or TRBV6-3 to TRBJ2-7; D call uncertain. The CDR3 totals 13 residues. V lost 5 bases to trimming and J lost 3 bases, with 11 bases between them. Germline lookup yields CDR1 MNHEY and CDR2 SVGEGT. This CDR3 is CASSRALNYEQYF. CDR3 DNA sequence: TGTGCCAGCAGTAGGGCTCTCAACTACGAGCAGTACTTC.

This clonotype was counted a few times. The genes are TRBV20-1 and TRBJ1-2; tentatively, D is TRBD1 (5 bases). The CDR3 spans 15 residues. Looked up from germline, CDR1 is DFQATT and CDR2 is SNEGSKA (reference sequence). V lost 2 bases and J lost 3, with 16 bases in between. The CDR3 DNA reads as TGCAGTGCTAGACTGGGAGGGCAGGGAGACTATGGCTACACCTTC. The encoded protein is CSARLGGQGDYGYTF.

The table lists this clonotype with a few counts. The chain joins TRBV20-1 to TRBJ2-7; D tentatively reads TRBD1 or TRBD2 (5 bases each). The CDR3 extends over 15 amino acids. Germline CDR1 DFQATT, CDR2 SNEGSKA (reference sequence). The ends were cut back, 2 bases at V and 0 bases at J, with 14 bases in the middle. This CDR3 reads CSARSWGRSSYEQYF. As DNA, the CDR3 is TGCAGTGCTAGATCCTGGGGACGGAGCTCCTACGAGCAGTACTTC.

This clonotype has only a few counts. The chain is built from TRBV7-2 and TRBJ2-5, with 9 bases matching TRBD2. With 6 bases clipped from V and 5 bases from J, the junction kept 7 bases outside the gene matches. The CDR3 sequence is 14 residues long. In germline, CDR1 is SGHTA, CDR2 FQGNSA. CDR3 DNA: TGTGCCAGCAGGCGGGGGGGCCAGGGGGAGACCCAGTACTTC. Translated, it gives CASRRGGQGETQYF.

This clonotype was counted only a few times. The chain carries TRBV9 and TRBJ1-5, with TRBD1 identical over 7 bases. The CDR3 runs 13 residues. Looked up from germline, CDR1 is SGDLS and CDR2 is YYNGEE. The J segment lost 4 bases and the V segment lost 5 bases, leaving 3 bases of the junction unmatched. The DNA for the CDR3 is TGTGCCAGCAGGGAACAGGGGAATCAGCCCCAGCATTTT. Encoded protein: CASREQGNQPQHF.

This rearrangement joins TRBV12-3 or TRBV12-4 to TRBJ1-4; no reliable D call. This CDR3 has 12 amino acids. Trimming left V 4 bases short and J 4 bases short, with 4 bases between. The CDR3 coding sequence is TGTGCCAGCAGTTCCGTTAATGAAAAACTGTTTTTT. Protein product: CASSSVNEKLFF.

The gene calls are TRBV3-1 and TRBJ2-1; 7 positions agree with TRBD2. V lost 4 bases, J lost 0 bases, and 3 bases stayed unmatched. CDR3 length equals 15 residues. The germline gives CDR1 LGHDT, CDR2 YNNKEL (reference sequence). Here the CDR3 DNA reads TGTGCCAGCAGCCGCAGCGGGGCCTCCTACAATGAGCAGTTCTTC. Residues: CASSRSGASYNEQFF.